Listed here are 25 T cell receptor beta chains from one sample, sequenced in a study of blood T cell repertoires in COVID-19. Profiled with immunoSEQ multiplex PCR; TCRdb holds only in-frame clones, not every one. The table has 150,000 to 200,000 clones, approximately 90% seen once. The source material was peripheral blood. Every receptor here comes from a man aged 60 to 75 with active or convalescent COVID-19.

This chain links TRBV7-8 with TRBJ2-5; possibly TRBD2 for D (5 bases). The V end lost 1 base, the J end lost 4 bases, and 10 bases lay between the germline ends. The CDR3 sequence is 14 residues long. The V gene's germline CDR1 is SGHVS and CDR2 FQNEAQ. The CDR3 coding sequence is TGTGCCAGCAGCTTAGGGCGGGTTCGAGAGACCCAGTACTTC. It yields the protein CASSLGRVRETQYF.

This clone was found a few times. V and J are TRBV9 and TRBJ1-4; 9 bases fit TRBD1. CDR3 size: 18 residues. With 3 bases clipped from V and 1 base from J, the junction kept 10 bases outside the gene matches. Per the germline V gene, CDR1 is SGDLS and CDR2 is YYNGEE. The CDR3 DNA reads TGTGCCAGCAGCGCCGGACAGGGGTTGTATTTAACTAATGAAAAACTGTTTTTT. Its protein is CASSAGQGLYLTNEKLFF.

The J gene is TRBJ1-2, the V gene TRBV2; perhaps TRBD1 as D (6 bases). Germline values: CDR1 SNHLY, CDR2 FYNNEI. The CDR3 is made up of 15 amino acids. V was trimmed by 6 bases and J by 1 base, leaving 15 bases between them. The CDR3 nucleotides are TGTGCCAGCAGGGATCTACAGGGATATAACTATGGCTACACCTTC. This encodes CASRDLQGYNYGYTF. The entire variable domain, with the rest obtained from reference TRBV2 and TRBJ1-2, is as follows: EPEVTQTPSHQVTQMGQEVILRCVPISNHLYFYWYRQILGQKVEFLVSFYNNEISEKSEIFDDQFSVERPDGSNFTLKIRSTKLEDSAMYFCASRDLQGYNYGYTFGSGTRLTVV.

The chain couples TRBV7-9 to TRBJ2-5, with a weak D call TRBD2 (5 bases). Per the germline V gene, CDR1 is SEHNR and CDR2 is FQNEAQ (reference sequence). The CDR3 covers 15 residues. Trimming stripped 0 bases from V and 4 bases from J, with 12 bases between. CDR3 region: CASSLARGSRETQYF. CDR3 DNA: TGTGCCAGCAGCTTAGCTCGGGGATCTAGAGAGACCCAGTACTTC. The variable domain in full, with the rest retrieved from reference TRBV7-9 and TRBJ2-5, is DTGVSQNPRHKITKRGQNVTFRCDPISEHNRLYWYRQTLGQGPEFLTYFQNEAQLEKSRLLSDRFSAERPKGSFSTLEIQRTEQGDSAMYLCASSLARGSRETQYFGPGTRLLVL.

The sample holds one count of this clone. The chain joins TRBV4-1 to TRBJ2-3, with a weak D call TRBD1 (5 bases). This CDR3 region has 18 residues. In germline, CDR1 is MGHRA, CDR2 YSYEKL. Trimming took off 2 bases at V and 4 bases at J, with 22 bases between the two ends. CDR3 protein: CASSQRAMFQGRPDTQYF. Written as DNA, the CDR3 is TGCGCCAGCAGCCAAAGGGCCATGTTTCAGGGTCGGCCAGATACGCAGTATTTT.

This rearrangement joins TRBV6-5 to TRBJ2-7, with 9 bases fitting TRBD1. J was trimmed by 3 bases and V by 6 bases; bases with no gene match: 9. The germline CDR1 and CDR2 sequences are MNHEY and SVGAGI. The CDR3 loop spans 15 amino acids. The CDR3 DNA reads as TGTGCCAGCAGATTGACGGGACAGGGACTCTACGAGCAGTACTTC. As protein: CASRLTGQGLYEQYF.

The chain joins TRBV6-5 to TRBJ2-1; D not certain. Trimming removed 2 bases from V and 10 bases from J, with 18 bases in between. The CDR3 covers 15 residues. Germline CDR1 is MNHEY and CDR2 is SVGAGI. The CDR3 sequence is CASSYPEDEYGEQFF. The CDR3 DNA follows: TGTGCCAGCAGTTACCCAGAAGACGAATACGGGGAGCAGTTCTTC.

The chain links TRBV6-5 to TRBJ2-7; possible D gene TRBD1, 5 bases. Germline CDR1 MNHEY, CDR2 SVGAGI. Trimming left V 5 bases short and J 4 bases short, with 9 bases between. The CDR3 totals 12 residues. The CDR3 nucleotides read TGTGCCAGCAGTCAGGGTAAATACGAGCAGTACTTC. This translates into CASSQGKYEQYF.

CDR3 in amino acids: CASSLGGVSGNQPQHF. The CDR3 nucleotides are TGTGCCAGCAGCTTGGGAGGCGTATCGGGCAATCAGCCCCAGCATTTT. This rearrangement joins TRBV5-4 to TRBJ1-5; no reliable D call. The CDR3 extends over 16 amino acids. Deletions cut 0 bases from V and 2 bases from J, with 12 bases between. Germline V CDR1 and CDR2: SGHNT, YYREEE (reference sequence).

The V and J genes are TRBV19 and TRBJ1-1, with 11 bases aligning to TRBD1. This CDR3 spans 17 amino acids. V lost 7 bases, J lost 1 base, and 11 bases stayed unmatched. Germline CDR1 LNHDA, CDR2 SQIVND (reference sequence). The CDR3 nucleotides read TGTGCCAGTACCCTCGGGACAGGGGGAAGTGCGAACACTGAAGCTTTCTTT. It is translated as CASTLGTGGSANTEAFF.

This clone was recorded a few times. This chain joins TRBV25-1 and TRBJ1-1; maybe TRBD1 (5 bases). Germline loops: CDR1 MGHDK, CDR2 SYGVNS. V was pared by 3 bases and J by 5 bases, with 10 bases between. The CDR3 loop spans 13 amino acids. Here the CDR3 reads CASSDDRGTEAFF. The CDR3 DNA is TGTGCCAGCAGTGACGATAGGGGTACTGAAGCTTTCTTT.

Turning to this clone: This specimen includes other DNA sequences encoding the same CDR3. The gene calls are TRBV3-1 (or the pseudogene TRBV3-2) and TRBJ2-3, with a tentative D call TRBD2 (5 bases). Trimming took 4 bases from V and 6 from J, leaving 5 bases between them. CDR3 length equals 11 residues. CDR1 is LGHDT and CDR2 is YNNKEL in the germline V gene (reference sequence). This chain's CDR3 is CASSLADTQYF. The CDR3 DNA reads TGTGCCAGCAGCCTAGCGGATACGCAGTATTTT.

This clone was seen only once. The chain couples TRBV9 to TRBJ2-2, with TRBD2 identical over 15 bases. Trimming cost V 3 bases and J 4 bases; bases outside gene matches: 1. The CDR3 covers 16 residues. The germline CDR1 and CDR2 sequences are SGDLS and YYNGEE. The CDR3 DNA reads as TGTGCCAGCAGCGCGGGACTAGCGGGGGGCACCGGGGAGCTGTTTTTT. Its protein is CASSAGLAGGTGELFF.

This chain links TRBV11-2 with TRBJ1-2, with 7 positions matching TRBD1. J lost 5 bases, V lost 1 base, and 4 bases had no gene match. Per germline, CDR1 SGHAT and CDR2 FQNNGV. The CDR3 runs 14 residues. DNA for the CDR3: TGTGCCAGCAGCTTAGTGTCAGGGGGATATGGCTACACCTTC. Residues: CASSLVSGGYGYTF.

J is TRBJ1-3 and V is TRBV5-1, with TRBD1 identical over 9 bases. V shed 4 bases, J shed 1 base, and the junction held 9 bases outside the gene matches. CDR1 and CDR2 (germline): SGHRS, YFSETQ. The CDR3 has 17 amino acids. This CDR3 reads CASSARPGQGSGNTIYF. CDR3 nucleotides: TGCGCCAGCAGCGCAAGACCGGGACAGGGATCTGGAAACACCATATATTTT.

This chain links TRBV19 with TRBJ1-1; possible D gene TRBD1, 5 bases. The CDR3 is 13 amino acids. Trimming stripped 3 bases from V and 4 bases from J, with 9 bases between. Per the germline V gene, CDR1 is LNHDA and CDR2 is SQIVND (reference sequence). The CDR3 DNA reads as TGTGCCAGTAGTATCCAGGGTGGCACTGAAGCTTTCTTT. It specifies CASSIQGGTEAFF.

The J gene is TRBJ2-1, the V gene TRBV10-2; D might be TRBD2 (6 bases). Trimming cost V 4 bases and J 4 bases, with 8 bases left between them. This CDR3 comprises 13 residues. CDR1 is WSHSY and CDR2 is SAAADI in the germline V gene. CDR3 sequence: CASSGRAYNEQFF. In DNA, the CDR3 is TGCGCCAGCAGTGGGAGGGCATACAATGAGCAGTTCTTC.

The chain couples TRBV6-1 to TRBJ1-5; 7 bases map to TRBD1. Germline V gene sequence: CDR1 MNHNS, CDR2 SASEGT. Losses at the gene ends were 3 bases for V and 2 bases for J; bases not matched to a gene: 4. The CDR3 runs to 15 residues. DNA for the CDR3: TGTGCCAGCAGTGAGGGGACAGTACGCAATCAGCCCCAGCATTTT. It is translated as CASSEGTVRNQPQHF.

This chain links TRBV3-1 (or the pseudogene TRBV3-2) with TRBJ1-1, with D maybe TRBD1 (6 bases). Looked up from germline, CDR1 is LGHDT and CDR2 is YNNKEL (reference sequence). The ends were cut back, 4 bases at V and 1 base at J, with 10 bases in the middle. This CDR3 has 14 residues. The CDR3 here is CASSLQGPNTEAFF. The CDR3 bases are TGTGCCAGCAGCCTCCAGGGGCCGAACACTGAAGCTTTCTTT.

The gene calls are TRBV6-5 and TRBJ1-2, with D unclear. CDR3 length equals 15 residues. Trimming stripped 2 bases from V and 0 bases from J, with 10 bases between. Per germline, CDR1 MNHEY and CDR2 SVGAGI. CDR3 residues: CASSYAATTNYGYTF. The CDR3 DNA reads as TGTGCCAGCAGTTACGCAGCTACTACTAACTATGGCTACACCTTC.

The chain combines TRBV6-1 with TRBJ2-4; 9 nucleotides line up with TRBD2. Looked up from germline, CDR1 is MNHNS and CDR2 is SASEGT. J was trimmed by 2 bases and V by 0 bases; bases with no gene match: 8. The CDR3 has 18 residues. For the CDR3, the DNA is TGTGCCAGCAGTGAAGCGGTGCGGGGGGGCCGGACCAAAAACATTCAGTACTTC. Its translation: CASSEAVRGGRTKNIQYF.

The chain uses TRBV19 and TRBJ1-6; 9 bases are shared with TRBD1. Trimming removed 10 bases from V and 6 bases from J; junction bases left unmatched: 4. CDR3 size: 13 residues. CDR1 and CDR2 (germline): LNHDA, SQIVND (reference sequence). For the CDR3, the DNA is TGTGCCACCGGGACAGGGCCTAATTCACCCCTCCACTTT. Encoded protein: CATGTGPNSPLHF.

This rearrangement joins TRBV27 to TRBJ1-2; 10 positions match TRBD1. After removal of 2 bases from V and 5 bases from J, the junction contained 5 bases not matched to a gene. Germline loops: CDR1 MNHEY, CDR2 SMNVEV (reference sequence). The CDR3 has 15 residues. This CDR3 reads CASSLQTGGIYGYTF. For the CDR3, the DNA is TGTGCCAGCAGTTTACAGACAGGGGGCATTTATGGCTACACCTTC.

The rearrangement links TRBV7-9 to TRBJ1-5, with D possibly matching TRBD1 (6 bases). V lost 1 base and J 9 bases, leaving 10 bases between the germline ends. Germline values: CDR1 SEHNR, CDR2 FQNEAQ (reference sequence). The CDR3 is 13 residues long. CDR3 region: CASSLGDMGPQHF. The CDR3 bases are TGTGCCAGCAGCTTAGGGGACATGGGGCCCCAGCATTTT.

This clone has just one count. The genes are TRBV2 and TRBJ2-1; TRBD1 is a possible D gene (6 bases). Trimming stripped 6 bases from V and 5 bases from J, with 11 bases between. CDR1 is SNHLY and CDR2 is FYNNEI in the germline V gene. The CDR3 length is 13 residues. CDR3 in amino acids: CASRGTWDNEQFF. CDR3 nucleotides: TGTGCCAGCAGGGGGACATGGGACAATGAGCAGTTCTTC.